The entry that follows covers one T cell receptor (beta chain) sequence. Its matching antigen is unknown. Using immunoSEQ multiplex PCR, the repertoire was profiled, and TCRdb retains in-frame clones only, with some absent. The sample yields more than 85,000 clones, around 90% seen once. The entry originates in a study of T cell responses to AZD1222 COVID-19 vaccine. Study conclusions and caveats: Per reports, nearly half of all spike-specific TCRs target regions that are unmutated in variants. The sample set comprised mostly white British donors with more females, and clonal diversity was possibly underestimated. Repertoires were obtained only post-peak T cell response.

Between the trimmed V and J ends, which lost 3 bases and 4 bases, there was a span of 9 bases. CDR3 length equals 13 residues. Germline CDR1 is KGHSH and CDR2 is LQKENI. The clonotype was recovered from an adult in good health. Sample: peripheral blood, taken on day 0 of AZD1222 vaccination. V is TRBV18 and J is TRBJ1-2; TRBD1 is a possible D gene (6 bases). CDR3 amino acids: CASSPDSVYGYTF. In nucleotides, the CDR3 is TGTGCCAGCTCACCGGACAGCGTCTATGGCTACACCTTC.